This TCR beta chain was recorded in a study of T-cell reconstitution after alpha-beta-depleted transplantation in children. This clonotype was counted between two and nine times. Researchers prepared the TCRbeta library using unique molecular identifiers, the study reports. TCRdb independently ran MiXCR on the PCR reads; one entry per CDR3 protein. The sample lists approximately 1,000,000 distinct CDR3 sequences; around 30% were seen once. The germline gives CDR1 DFQATT, CDR2 SNEGSKA (reference sequence). This CDR3 has 13 residues. V gave up 0 bases and J gave up 16 bases, with 18 bases separating them.

The specimen was PBMCs, mostly from graft donor cells, collected 360 days after TCRalphabeta/CD19-depleted stem cell transplant. The receptor's source is a boy under two years old who had a stem cell transplant for SCID, so the T cells may come from the graft donor. This sequence joins TRBV20-1 and TRBJ1-4; D not resolved. The CDR3 loop is CSARDGRLTHQFF. In DNA, the CDR3 is TGCAGTGCTAGAGATGGGCGATTAACCCACCAGTTTTTT.